Listed below are T cell receptor beta chains from one sample, sequenced in a study of neurological immune-mediated disorders. TCRdb itself ran the 5' RACE reads through MiXCR, one entry per CDR3 protein. The sample holds about 60,000 distinct CDR3 sequences, around 10% seen once. Material for sequencing was PBMCs. These receptor sequences come from a man in his thirties or forties in good health. Each CDR3 is given with its conserved first and last residue. Some rows have no size entry. The others give once, few or many, or a class for an expanded clone.

v_call	clone_size	cdr3_aa
TRBV28	many	CASSPQLGGLGETQYF
TRBV25-1	.	CASSEPGKTGELFF
TRBV7-8	.	CASSRDRDYGYTF
TRBV4-3	many	CASSQDMGLWAGGNTIYF
TRBV5-1	many	CASSFAGASQETQYF
TRBV28	few	CASSLAGEVNEQFF
TRBV24-1	many	CATSGPIQGAHPDTQYF
TRBV15	many	CATSRDSDTQYF
TRBV6-5	many	CASSAQTSGAPYEQYF
TRBV19	many	CASSIGTPQETQYF
TRBV3-1	.	CASSTVSGRWDEQYF
TRBV27	many	CASSLTPGQAKFSGELFF
TRBV5-1	many	CASSLAWGSNQPQHF
TRBV15	.	CATSRQLAPTGELFF
TRBV9	many	CASSDGRTDTQYF
TRBV25-1	.	CASSAGLGETQYF
TRBV5-1	.	CASSYARGENYGYTF
TRBV27	many	CASSFWGSPTDTQYF
TRBV7-3	once	CASSLIHGDYGYTF
TRBV7-2	many	CASSLAAQNTEAFF
TRBV7-9	many	CASRNAGPNTGELFF
TRBV10-3	many	CATQGLDEQFF
TRBV5-1	many	CASSLPGVFILNTEAFF
TRBV12-3/TRBV12-4	many	CASSPGQGEADTQYF
TRBV5-1	many	CASSLFGGDRSYNEQFF
TRBV25-1	many	CASSDPGAGLGEQYF
TRBV28	many	CASSDGGTGQITDTQYF
TRBV6-5	many	CANSYAPGSGNTDTQYF
TRBV20-1	many	CSASIRRLSISYNEQFF
TRBV29-1	many	CSPLLGGSTSTDTQYF
TRBV6-2/TRBV6-3	many	CASNEQEQGNGYTF
TRBV12-3/TRBV12-4	many	CASKTGTGEEQYF
TRBV20-1	many	CSASVRTGGKTGELFF
TRBV7-6	.	CASSLATAGLPGELFF
TRBV20-1	many	CSARDYTSGSGDTQYF
TRBV2	many	CASARGGNEAFF
TRBV6-1	many	CASSEVGTQQFF
TRBV6-2/TRBV6-3	many	CASSYDRGGNTEAFF
TRBV20-1	many	CSAGQGATNTEAFF
TRBV10-2	many	CASSVRGGEQYF
TRBV5-1	many	CASSPQLAGAYNEQFF
TRBV20-1	many	CSARDPFGGRDEQYF
TRBV4-2	many	CASSQEVEGLWTEAFF
TRBV5-1	.	CASSTRASETQYF
TRBV5-1	many	CASSLTANTEAFF
TRBV5-1	many	CARPTRNTGELFF
TRBV14	many	CASSPRLAGAGNTIYF
TRBV5-1	many	CASRLRGDYTGELFF
TRBV2	.	CASASGPEETQYF
TRBV28	many	CASRTERRELGKNIQYF
TRBV20-1	many	CSARNGYAYAGANVLTF
TRBV20-1	many	CSVRGGVATDTQYF
TRBV5-1	medium-sized	CASSLAVAGVYNEQFF